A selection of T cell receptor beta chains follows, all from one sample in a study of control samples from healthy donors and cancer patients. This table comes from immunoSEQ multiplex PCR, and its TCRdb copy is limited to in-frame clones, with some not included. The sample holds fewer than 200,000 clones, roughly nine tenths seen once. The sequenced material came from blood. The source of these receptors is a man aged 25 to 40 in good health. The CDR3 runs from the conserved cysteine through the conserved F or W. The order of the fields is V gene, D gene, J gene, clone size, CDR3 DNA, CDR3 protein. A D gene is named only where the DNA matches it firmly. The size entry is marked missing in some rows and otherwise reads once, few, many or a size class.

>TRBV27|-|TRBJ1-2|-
TGTGCCAGCATTCACCAGGGGACGGTGGAGGGCTATGGCTACACCTTC
CASIHQGTVEGYGYTF
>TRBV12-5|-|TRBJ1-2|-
TGTGCTAGTGGTTTGGTATTCTACACCTTC
CASGLVFYTF
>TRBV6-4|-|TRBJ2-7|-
TGTGCCACTCCTAGACAGTTCTACGAGCAGTACTTC
CATPRQFYEQYF
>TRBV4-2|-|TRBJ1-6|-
TGTGCCAGCAGCCCCCAAGCCCAGAATTCACCCCTCCACTTT
CASSPQAQNSPLHF
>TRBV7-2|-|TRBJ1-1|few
TGTGCCAGCAGCCCCAAGGTGGGGGCCAACACTGAAGCTTTCTTT
CASSPKVGANTEAFF
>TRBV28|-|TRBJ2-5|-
TGTGCCAGCAGCATGGGTACCTCGACTGGAAAATGGGGAGAGACCCAGTACTTC
CASSMGTSTGKWGETQYF
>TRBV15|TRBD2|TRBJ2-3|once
TGTGCCACCAGCAGAGAGACTAGCGGGGGTGGGGATACGCAGTATTTT
CATSRETSGGGDTQYF
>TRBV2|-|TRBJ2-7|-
TGTGCCAGCAGGTTAAGGAGCGGTAGCTCCTACGAGCAGTACTTC
CASRLRSGSSYEQYF
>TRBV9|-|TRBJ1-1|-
TGTGCCAGCAGCGTAGATCCAGCGGTAACTGAAGCTTTCTTT
CASSVDPAVTEAFF
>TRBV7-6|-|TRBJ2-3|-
TGTGCCAGCTCCCCATCCGCCAGCAGCACAGATACGCAGTATTTT
CASSPSASSTDTQYF
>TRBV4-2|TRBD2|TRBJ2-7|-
TGTGCCAGCAGCCAAGAAGGACTAGTGCTAACCTACGAGCAGTACTTC
CASSQEGLVLTYEQYF
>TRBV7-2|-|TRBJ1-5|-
TGTGCCAGCAGCGTCAGCAGCAATCAGCCCCAGCATTTT
CASSVSSNQPQHF
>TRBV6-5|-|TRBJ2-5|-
TGTGCCAGCAGCAGGGGTAGCGAGAAGACCCAGTACTTC
CASSRGSEKTQYF
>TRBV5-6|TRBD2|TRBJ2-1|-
TGTGCCAGCAGCTCTGCTAGGAGCGGGAGGGCCAGCAATGAGCAGTTCTTC
CASSSARSGRASNEQFF
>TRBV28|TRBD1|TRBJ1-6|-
TGTGCCAGCGAAAGACAGGGAGGTTCACCCCTCCACTTT
CASERQGGSPLHF
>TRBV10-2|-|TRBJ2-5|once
TGCGCCAGCAGTGAGAGGCCAGAGACCCAGTACTTC
CASSERPETQYF
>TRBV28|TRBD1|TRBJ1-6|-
TGTGCCAGCAGTTCGTGGGACAGGGGAAATAATTCACCCCTCCACTTT
CASSSWDRGNNSPLHF
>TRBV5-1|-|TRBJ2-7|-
TGCGCCAGCAGCTCCTCCGGGACACCTTACGAGCAGTACTTC
CASSSSGTPYEQYF
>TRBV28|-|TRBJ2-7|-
TGTGCCAGCAGCCCGGGATTCACCTACGAGCAGTACTTC
CASSPGFTYEQYF
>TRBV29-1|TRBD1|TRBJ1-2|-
TGCAGCGGGGGGACAGGGTCCTATGGCTACACCTTC
CSGGTGSYGYTF
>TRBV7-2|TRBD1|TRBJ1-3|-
TGTGCCAGCGCGGACAGGGGTGACACCATATATTTT
CASADRGDTIYF
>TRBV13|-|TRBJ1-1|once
TGTGCCAGCAGCTTAGACCTCGGGCTCCCGAACACTGAAGCTTTCTTT
CASSLDLGLPNTEAFF
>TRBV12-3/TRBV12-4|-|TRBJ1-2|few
TGTGCCAGCAGTTTATCGGGTAACGGGGGCTACACCTTC
CASSLSGNGGYTF
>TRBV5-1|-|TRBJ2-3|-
TGCGCCAGCAGCTTAGCCCAGACAGATACGCAGTATTTT
CASSLAQTDTQYF
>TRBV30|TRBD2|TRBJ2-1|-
TGTGCCTGGAGTGGGAGCGGACTAGCTGAGGAGCAGTTCTTC
CAWSGSGLAEEQFF
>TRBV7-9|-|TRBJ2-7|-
TGTGCCAGCAGCTTAACCGGTTACGAGCAGTACTTC
CASSLTGYEQYF
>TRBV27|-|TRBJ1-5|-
TGTGCCAGCAGTTTCTCGAGCGCGGGGCAGCCCCAGCATTTT
CASSFSSAGQPQHF
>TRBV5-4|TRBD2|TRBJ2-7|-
TGTGCCAGCAGCATAGCGGGGGGCCCTCGAGGGGAGCAGTACTTC
CASSIAGGPRGEQYF
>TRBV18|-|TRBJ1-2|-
TGTGCCAGCTCACCGCTCCAGGGTACGGACTATGGCTACACCTTC
CASSPLQGTDYGYTF
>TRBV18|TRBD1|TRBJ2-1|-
TGTGCCAGCTCACCAATTGTGACAGGGGTTTCCAATGAGCAGTTCTTC
CASSPIVTGVSNEQFF
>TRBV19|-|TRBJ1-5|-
TGTGCCAGTAGTATAGCAGGGGACGGCAATCAGCCCCAGCATTTT
CASSIAGDGNQPQHF
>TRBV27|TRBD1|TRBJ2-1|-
TGTGCCAGCAGTTTCCACGCCTCCGAGACAGGGGGAACCTACAATGAGCAGTTCTTC
CASSFHASETGGTYNEQFF
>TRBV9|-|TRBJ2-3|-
TGTGCCAGCAGCGTAGGGTCAGGGGTGGATACGCAGTATTTT
CASSVGSGVDTQYF
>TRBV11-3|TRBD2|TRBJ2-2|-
TGTGCCAGCAGCTTAGAGGGACTAGCTACCGGGGAGCTGTTTTTT
CASSLEGLATGELFF
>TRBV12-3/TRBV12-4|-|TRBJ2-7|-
TGTGCCAGCAGCCCCTCGGGGTACGAGCAGTACTTC
CASSPSGYEQYF
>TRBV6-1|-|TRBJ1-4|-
TGTGCCAGCAGTGAGTCTAGGGGCACTAATGAAAAACTGTTTTTT
CASSESRGTNEKLFF
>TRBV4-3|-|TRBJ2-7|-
TGCGCCAGCAGCCAAGATCGGTACGGGTCCTACGAGCAGTACTTC
CASSQDRYGSYEQYF
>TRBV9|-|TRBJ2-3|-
TGTGCCAGCAGCGTAGGACCAGCGCCTGGGGATACGCAGTATTTT
CASSVGPAPGDTQYF
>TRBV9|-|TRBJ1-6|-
TGTGCCAGCAGCGTAACAGGCATCGGGAATTCACCCCTCCACTTT
CASSVTGIGNSPLHF
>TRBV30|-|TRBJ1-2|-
TGTGCCTGGAGAGGATATGGCGGGGATCGGGCGGGTTATGGCTACACCTTC
CAWRGYGGDRAGYGYTF
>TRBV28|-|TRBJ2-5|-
TGTGCCAGCAGTTTGGGCCAGGAGACCCAGTACTTC
CASSLGQETQYF
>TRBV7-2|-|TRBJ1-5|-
TGTGCCAGCAGCCCGGGGAGCCTCCCCAGCAATCAGCCCCAGCATTTT
CASSPGSLPSNQPQHF
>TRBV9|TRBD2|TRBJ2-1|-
TGTGCCAGCAGCGCCAGCGGGAGGGGCTCCTACAATGAGCAGTTCTTC
CASSASGRGSYNEQFF
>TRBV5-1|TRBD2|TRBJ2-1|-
TGCGCCAGCAGCACTGGGACTAGCGGTTACAATGAGCAGTTCTTC
CASSTGTSGYNEQFF
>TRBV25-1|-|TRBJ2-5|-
TGTGCCAGCAGTGAATTAGGAGGTCGCGGGCAAGAGACCCAGTACTTC
CASSELGGRGQETQYF
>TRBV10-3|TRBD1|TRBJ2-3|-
TGTGCCACTGAATCCGGGACAGGGGGCGCAGATACGCAGTATTTT
CATESGTGGADTQYF
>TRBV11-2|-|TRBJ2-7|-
TGTGCCAGCAGCTTAGGTTACGGCAGCTCCTACGAGCAGTACTTC
CASSLGYGSSYEQYF
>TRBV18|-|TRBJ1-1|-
TGTGCCAGCTCACCCTCGCGAATGGGGAACACTGAAGCTTTCTTT
CASSPSRMGNTEAFF
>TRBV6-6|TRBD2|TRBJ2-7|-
TGTGCCAGCAGTTACTCGTTGACTAGCGGCTCCTACGAGCAGTACTTC
CASSYSLTSGSYEQYF
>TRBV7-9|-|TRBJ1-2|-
TGTGCCAGCAGTTTTGAGGGGGACCCCCTATATGGCTACACCTTC
CASSFEGDPLYGYTF